Listed here is a single TCR beta chain. The record originates from a study of blood T cell repertoires in COVID-19. About the research overall: Italy, Spain and the United States were the sources of the convalescent and acute COVID-19 samples. Sample material is recorded as cDNA or gDNA derived from T cells, B-cell-depleted T cells, or PBMCs.

In the original processing: Estimation of nucleated cell counts was performed using reference gene primer amplification. The assay was immunoSEQ multiplex PCR, and TCRdb's table has in-frame clones only and misses some. That table is the source of V, J and clone size, and D and trimming were worked out from the DNA. Here the sample spans about 270,000 clones, less than 90% being singletons. The CDR3 is 15 residues long. Between the trimmed V and J ends, which lost 3 bases and 1 base, there was a span of 13 bases. CDR1 is SGDLS, CDR2 YYNGEE, per germline. The clonotype originates from a man between 60 and 70 years old who had recovered from COVID-19. The rearrangement uses TRBV9 and TRBJ1-2; TRBD1 might be the D (6 bases). The sample was peripheral blood. The CDR3 protein is CASSAGTSVNYGYTF. The DNA for the CDR3 is TGTGCCAGCAGCGCCGGGACATCTGTTAACTATGGCTACACCTTC.